The source of this T cell receptor beta chain is a study of multiple sclerosis patients with progressive multifocal leukoencephalopathy. Time point reported: time of PML onset. General study findings and limits: At PML onset, no shared TRBV or TRBJ gene usage was seen.

The survey-level immunoSEQ assay was used. Spiked into each PCR were synthetic inline TR CDR3 controls of all V-J pairings. Clones were sequenced by immunoSEQ multiplex PCR, and TCRdb holds only the in-frame ones, with some missing. This sample has about 31,000 clones, with 87% found just once. V shed 3 bases and J shed 1 base, with 15 bases lying between them. The germline gives CDR1 ENHRY, CDR2 SYGVKD. This CDR3 comprises 16 residues. Notes on this clone: Its antigen is undetermined.

The sample consisted of PBMCs, taken from a patient treated with natalizumab. J is TRBJ2-5 and V is TRBV10-3, with a possible D match to TRBD2 (6 bases). The clonotype comes from a woman aged 40 to 50 with progressive multifocal leukoencephalopathy. CDR3 protein: CAISDTGGAGQETQYF. The CDR3 DNA reads TGTGCCATCAGTGATACGGGCGGGGCTGGCCAAGAGACCCAGTACTTC.